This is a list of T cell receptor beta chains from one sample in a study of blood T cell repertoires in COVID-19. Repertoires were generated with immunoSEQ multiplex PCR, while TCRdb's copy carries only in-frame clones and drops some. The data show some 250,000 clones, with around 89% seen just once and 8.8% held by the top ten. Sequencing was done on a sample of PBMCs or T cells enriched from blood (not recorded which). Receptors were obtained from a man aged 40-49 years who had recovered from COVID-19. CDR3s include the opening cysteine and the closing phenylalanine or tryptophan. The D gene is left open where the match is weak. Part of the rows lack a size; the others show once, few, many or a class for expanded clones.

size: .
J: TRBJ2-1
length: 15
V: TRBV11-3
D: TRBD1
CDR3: CASSTRDRGVNEQFF
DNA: TGTGCCAGCAGCACAAGGGACAGGGGGGTCAATGAGCAGTTCTTC

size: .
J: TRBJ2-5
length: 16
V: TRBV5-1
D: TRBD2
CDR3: CASSLVLAESQETQYF
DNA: TGCGCCAGCAGCTTGGTTCTAGCGGAGTCCCAAGAGACCCAGTACTTC

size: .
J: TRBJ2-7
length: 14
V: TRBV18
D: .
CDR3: CASSPTAGAYEQYF
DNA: TGTGCCAGCTCACCCACCGCAGGGGCCTACGAGCAGTACTTC

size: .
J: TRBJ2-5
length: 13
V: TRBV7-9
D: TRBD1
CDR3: CASSSGTGETQYF
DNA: TGTGCCAGCAGCTCCGGGACAGGAGAGACCCAGTACTTC

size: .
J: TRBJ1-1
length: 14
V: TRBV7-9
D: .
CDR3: CASSSSDRNTEAFF
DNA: TGTGCCAGCAGCTCTTCGGACAGGAACACTGAAGCTTTCTTT

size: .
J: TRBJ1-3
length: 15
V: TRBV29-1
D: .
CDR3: CSAVEGKRSGNTIYF
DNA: TGCAGCGCTGTGGAGGGCAAGAGATCTGGAAACACCATATATTTT

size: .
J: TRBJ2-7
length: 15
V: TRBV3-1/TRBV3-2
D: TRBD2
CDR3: CASSQWLAVGYEQYF
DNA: TGTGCCAGCAGCCAATGGCTAGCGGTGGGATACGAGCAGTACTTC

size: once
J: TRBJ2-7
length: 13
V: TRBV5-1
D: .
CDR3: CASNPPSSYEQYF
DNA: TGCGCCAGCAACCCCCCTAGCTCCTACGAGCAGTACTTC

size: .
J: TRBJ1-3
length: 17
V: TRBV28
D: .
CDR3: CASSTRLMTASGNTIYF
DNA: TGTGCCAGCAGTACACGACTCATGACAGCCTCTGGAAACACCATATATTTT

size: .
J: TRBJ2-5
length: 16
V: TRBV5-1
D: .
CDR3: CASSEDRELVFETQYF
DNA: TGCGCCAGCAGCGAAGACCGGGAGCTTGTCTTTGAGACCCAGTACTTC

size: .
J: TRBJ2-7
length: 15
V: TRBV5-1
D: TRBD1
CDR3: CASSLWGTGTYEQYF
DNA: TGCGCCAGCAGCTTGTGGGGGACAGGAACCTACGAGCAGTACTTC

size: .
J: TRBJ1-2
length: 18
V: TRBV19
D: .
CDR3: CASSIDRFGQGNPYGYTF
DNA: TGTGCCAGTAGTATAGATCGATTCGGCCAGGGGAATCCTTATGGCTACACCTTC

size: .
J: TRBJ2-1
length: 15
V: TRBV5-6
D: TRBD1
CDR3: CASSLLTGIRNEQFF
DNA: TGTGCCAGCAGCTTGTTGACAGGGATTCGGAATGAGCAGTTCTTC

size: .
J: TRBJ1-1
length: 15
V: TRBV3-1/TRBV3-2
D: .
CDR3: CASSQPRASGTEAFF
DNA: TGTGCCAGCAGCCAACCCAGGGCTAGCGGCACTGAAGCTTTCTTT

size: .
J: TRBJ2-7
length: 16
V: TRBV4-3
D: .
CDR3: CASSQEMFSEGYEQYF
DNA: TGCGCCAGCAGCCAAGAGATGTTCTCGGAGGGCTACGAGCAGTACTTC

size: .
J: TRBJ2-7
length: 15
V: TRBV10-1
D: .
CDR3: CASSEIDRQGGEQYF
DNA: TGCGCCAGTTCCGAAATCGACAGGCAAGGGGGAGAGCAGTACTTC

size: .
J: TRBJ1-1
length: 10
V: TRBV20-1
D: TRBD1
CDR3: CSAGDSEAFF
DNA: TGCAGTGCTGGGGACAGTGAAGCTTTCTTT

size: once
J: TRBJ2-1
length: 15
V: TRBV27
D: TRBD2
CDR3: CASSLSGGPYNEQFF
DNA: TGTGCCAGCAGCTTAAGCGGGGGGCCTTACAATGAGCAGTTCTTC

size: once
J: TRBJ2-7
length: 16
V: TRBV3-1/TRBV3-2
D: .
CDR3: CASSQDRGTPSQAQYF
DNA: TGTGCCAGCAGCCAAGATAGGGGGACACCCTCTCAAGCGCAGTACTTC

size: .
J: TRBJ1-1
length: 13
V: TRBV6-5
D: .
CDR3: CASIRQMNTEAFF
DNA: TGTGCCAGCATAAGACAGATGAACACTGAAGCTTTCTTT

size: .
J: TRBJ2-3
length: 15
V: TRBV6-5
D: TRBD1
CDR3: CATTGTGGSLLGLYF
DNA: TGTGCCACCACCGGGACAGGGGGTTCATTGCTTGGTCTGTATTTT

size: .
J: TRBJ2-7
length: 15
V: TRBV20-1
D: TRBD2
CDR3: CSASVGSSGSYEQYF
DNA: TGCAGTGCTAGTGTCGGGTCTAGCGGCTCCTACGAGCAGTACTTC

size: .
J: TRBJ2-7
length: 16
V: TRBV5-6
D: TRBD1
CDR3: CASSLSLLGTEYEQYF
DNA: TGTGCCAGCAGCTTGAGCCTCCTTGGGACAGAATACGAGCAGTACTTC

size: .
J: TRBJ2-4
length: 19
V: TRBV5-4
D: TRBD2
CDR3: CASSAKLAGGRLAKNIQYF
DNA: TGTGCCAGCAGCGCCAAGTTAGCGGGTGGGCGGCTAGCCAAAAACATTCAGTACTTC

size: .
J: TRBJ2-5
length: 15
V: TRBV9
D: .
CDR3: CASSAWGLQEETQYF
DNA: TGTGCCAGCAGCGCTTGGGGGCTACAAGAAGAGACCCAGTACTTC

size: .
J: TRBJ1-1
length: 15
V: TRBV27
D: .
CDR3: CASSLGGRWNTEAFF
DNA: TGTGCCAGCAGTTTGGGGGGTAGGTGGAACACTGAAGCTTTCTTT

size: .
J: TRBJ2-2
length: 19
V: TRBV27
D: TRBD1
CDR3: CASSLRWFGDRGHTGELFF
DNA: TGTGCCAGCAGTTTGCGTTGGTTCGGGGACAGGGGGCACACCGGGGAGCTGTTTTTT

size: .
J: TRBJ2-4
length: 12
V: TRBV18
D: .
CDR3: CASSREGVGLDF
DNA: TGTGCCAGCTCACGGGAAGGGGTGGGACTGGACTTC

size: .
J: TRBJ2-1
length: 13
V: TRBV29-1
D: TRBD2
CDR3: CSVERSGAPFRFF
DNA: TGCAGCGTTGAAAGGAGCGGGGCGCCTTTTAGGTTCTTC

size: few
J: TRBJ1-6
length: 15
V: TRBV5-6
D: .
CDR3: CASTVLTGGNSPLHF
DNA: TGTGCCAGCACCGTACTTACCGGGGGTAATTCACCCCTCCACTTT

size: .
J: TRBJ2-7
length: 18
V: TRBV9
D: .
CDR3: CASSVTPGQGTFPYEQYF
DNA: TGTGCCAGCAGCGTTACCCCGGGACAAGGAACCTTCCCCTACGAGCAGTACTTC

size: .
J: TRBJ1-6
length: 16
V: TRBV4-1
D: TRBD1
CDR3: CASSQGDSWNNSPLHF
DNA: TGCGCCAGCAGCCAAGGGGACAGTTGGAATAATTCACCCCTCCACTTT

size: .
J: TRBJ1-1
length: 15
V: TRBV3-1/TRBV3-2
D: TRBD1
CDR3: CASSLGTAVNTEAFF
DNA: TGTGCCAGCAGCCTTGGGACAGCAGTGAACACTGAAGCTTTCTTT

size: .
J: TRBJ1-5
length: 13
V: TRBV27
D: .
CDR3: CASSFSGDQPQHF
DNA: TGTGCCAGCAGTTTTTCAGGGGATCAGCCCCAGCATTTT

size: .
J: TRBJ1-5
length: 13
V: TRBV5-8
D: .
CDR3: CASQNHDNQPQHF
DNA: TGTGCCAGCCAGAACCATGACAATCAGCCCCAGCATTTT

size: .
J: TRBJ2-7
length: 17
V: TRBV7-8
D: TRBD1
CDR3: CASSLANRVRGGSEQYF
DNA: TGTGCCAGCAGCTTAGCGAATAGGGTTCGAGGGGGCAGCGAGCAGTACTTC

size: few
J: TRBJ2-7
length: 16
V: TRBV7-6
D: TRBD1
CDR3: CASSLGGQPHTYEQYF
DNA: TGTGCCAGCAGCTTAGGGGGACAGCCCCACACCTACGAGCAGTACTTC

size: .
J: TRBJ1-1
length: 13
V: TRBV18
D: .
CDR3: CASSPPTAGEAFF
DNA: TGTGCCAGCTCACCACCGACTGCTGGTGAAGCTTTCTTT

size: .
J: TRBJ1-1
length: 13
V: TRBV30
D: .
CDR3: CAWSLARAVNAFF
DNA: TGTGCCTGGAGTTTAGCCAGGGCTGTGAATGCTTTCTTT

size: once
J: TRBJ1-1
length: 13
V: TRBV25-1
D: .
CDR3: CASRPPGPRKAFF
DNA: TGTGCCAGCAGGCCCCCAGGGCCCCGCAAAGCTTTCTTT

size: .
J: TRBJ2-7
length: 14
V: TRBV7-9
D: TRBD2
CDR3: CASSVERDDHEQYF
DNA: TGTGCCAGCAGCGTCGAGCGGGATGATCACGAGCAGTACTTC

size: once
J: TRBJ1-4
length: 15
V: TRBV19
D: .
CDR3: CASSIFGTRNEKLFF
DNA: TGTGCCAGTAGTATTTTTGGGACTAGGAATGAAAAACTGTTTTTT

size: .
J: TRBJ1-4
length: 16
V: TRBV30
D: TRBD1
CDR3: CAWSVRGQGREEKLFF
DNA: TGTGCCTGGAGTGTAAGAGGACAGGGGCGCGAAGAAAAACTGTTTTTT

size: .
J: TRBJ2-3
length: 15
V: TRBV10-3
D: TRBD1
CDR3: CAINYDGQGIDTQYF
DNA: TGTGCCATCAATTACGACGGACAGGGAATAGATACGCAGTATTTT

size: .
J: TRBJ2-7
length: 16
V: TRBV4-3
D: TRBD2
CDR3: CASSPGLARNSYEQYF
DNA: TGCGCCAGCAGCCCAGGACTAGCGAGAAACTCCTACGAGCAGTACTTC

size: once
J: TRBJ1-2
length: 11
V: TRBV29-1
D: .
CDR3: CSAQGGYGYTF
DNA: TGCAGCGCCCAGGGAGGGTATGGCTACACCTTC

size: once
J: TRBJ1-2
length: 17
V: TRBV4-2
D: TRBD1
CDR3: CASSQDPRDRSGYGYTF
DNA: TGTGCCAGCAGCCAAGACCCCAGGGACAGATCTGGCTATGGCTACACCTTC

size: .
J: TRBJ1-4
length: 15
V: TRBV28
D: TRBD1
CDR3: CASLTPGQANEKLFF
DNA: TGTGCCAGCCTTACCCCGGGACAGGCGAATGAAAAACTGTTTTTT

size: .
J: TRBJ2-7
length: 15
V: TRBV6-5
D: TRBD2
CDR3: CASSKKREGANEQYF
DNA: TGTGCCAGCAGTAAGAAAAGGGAGGGAGCTAACGAGCAGTACTTC

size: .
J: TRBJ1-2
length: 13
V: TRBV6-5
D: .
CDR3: CASRLDSNYGYTF
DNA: TGTGCCAGCAGACTCGACAGTAACTATGGCTACACCTTC

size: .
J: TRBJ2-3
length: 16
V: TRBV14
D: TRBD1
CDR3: CASSPVRQGSTDTQYF
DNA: TGTGCCAGCAGCCCCGTCAGACAGGGGAGCACAGATACGCAGTATTTT

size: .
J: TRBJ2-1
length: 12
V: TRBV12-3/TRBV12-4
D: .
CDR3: CASSGLGHEQFF
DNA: TGTGCCAGCAGTGGTCTGGGCCATGAGCAGTTCTTC

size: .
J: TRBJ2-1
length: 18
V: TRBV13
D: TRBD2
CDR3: CASSLLPSGGALDNEQFF
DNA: TGTGCCAGCAGCTTACTCCCTAGCGGGGGGGCCTTAGATAATGAGCAGTTCTTC

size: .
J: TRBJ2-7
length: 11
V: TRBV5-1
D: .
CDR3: CASSLVLEQYF
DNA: TGCGCCAGCAGCTTGGTTCTAGAGCAGTACTTC